This TCR beta chain was identified during a study of blood T cell repertoires in COVID-19. Study-level background: From T cells, B-cell-depleted T cells, or PBMCs came the material, which was cDNA or gDNA.

With 4 bases removed from V and 7 bases from J, the gap between germline ends came to 20 bases. Germline V gives CDR1 SGHRS, CDR2 YFSETQ. The CDR3 spans 15 residues. Methods used by the authors: Reference gene primer amplification gave estimated nucleated cell counts. TCRdb keeps only in-frame clones here, not all; method: immunoSEQ multiplex PCR. V, J and clone size reflect that table, while D and trimming were determined from the DNA. This sample carries roughly 100,000 clones, approximately 80% of them seen once, and the ten largest clones take just under 10%. The material sequenced was peripheral blood. This receptor was identified in a woman older than 75 with acute or convalescent COVID-19. This chain connects TRBV5-1 to TRBJ2-5, with a weak D call TRBD1 (6 bases). Written as DNA, the CDR3 is TGCGCCAGCAGCCCGCTGACAGGTGGGGTACCGACCCAGTACTTC. It translates to CASSPLTGGVPTQYF. Based on the CDR3 plus reference TRBV5-1 and TRBJ2-5, the full variable domain is KAGVTQTPRYLIKTRGQQVTLSCSPISGHRSVSWYQQTPGQGLQFLFEYFSETQRNKGNFPGRFSGRQFSNSRSEMNVSTLELGDSALYLCASSPLTGGVPTQYFGPGTRLLVL.